Listed here are 18 T cell receptor beta chains from one sample, sequenced in a study of blood T cell repertoires in COVID-19. Generated by immunoSEQ multiplex PCR, the TCRdb table keeps only in-frame clones and is missing some. The table shows about 97,000 clones, with approximately 90% occurring only once. Material: peripheral blood. The receptor source for this set is a man aged 60 to 69 with acute or convalescent COVID-19.

The CDR3 sequence: CATSRDVRGDGYTF. The DNA of the CDR3 is TGTGCCACCAGCAGAGATGTCAGGGGCGATGGCTACACCTTC. The rearrangement links TRBV15 to TRBJ1-2; D possibly corresponds to TRBD1 (6 bases). The CDR3 is 14 amino acids. Trimming stripped 0 bases from V and 6 bases from J, with 11 bases between. Germline V lookup: CDR1 LNHNV, CDR2 YYDKDF (reference sequence). The whole variable domain, filled in from reference TRBV15 and TRBJ1-2, reads DAMVIQNPRYQVTQFGKPVTLSCSQTLNHNVMYWYQQKSSQAPKLLFHYYDKDFNNEADTPDNFQSRRPNTSFCFLDIRSPGLGDTAMYLCATSRDVRGDGYTFGSGTRLTVV.

The V and J genes are TRBV9 and TRBJ2-1; D is undetermined. CDR3 length: 13 residues. Germline V gene sequence: CDR1 SGDLS, CDR2 YYNGEE. The germline V and J ends were trimmed by 4 bases and 4 bases, with 9 bases remaining between them. CDR3 amino acids: CASSPREYNEQFF. DNA for the CDR3: TGTGCCAGCAGCCCACGAGAGTACAATGAGCAGTTCTTC.

This clone was counted between two and nine times. The chain employs TRBV28 and TRBJ2-7; D may be TRBD1 (6 bases). The germline V gene has CDR1 MDHEN and CDR2 SYDVKM. This CDR3 contains 14 residues. With 5 bases removed from V and 0 bases from J, the gap between germline ends came to 11 bases. Written as DNA, the CDR3 is TGTGCCAGCAGTACGAGGACAGACTCCTACGAGCAGTACGTC. This gives the protein CASSTRTDSYEQYV.

CDR3 residues: CASSSGQGGTEAFF. The CDR3 coding sequence is TGTGCCAGCAGTTCGGGACAGGGGGGAACTGAAGCTTTCTTT. This chain uses TRBV6-5 with TRBJ1-1; 11 bases align to TRBD1. The CDR3 covers 14 residues. The germline gives CDR1 MNHEY, CDR2 SVGAGI. V dropped 4 bases and J dropped 5; count of bases not matched to a gene: 3.

V is TRBV29-1 and J is TRBJ2-1, with 12 bases identical to TRBD2. The germline CDR1 and CDR2 sequences are SQVTM and ANQGSEA. Trimming cost V 5 bases and J 0 bases; bases outside gene matches: 5. The CDR3 loop spans 16 amino acids. The CDR3 DNA reads TGCAGCGTTCATGGACTAGCGGGAAGCTCCTACAATGAGCAGTTCTTC. Encoded protein: CSVHGLAGSSYNEQFF.

The sample holds one count of this clone. This rearrangement joins TRBV18 to TRBJ1-1, with TRBD1 identical over 9 bases. V dropped 3 bases and J dropped 4; count of bases not matched to a gene: 3. From germline, CDR1 is KGHSH and CDR2 LQKENI. This CDR3 is built from 14 residues. In DNA form, the CDR3 reads TGTGCCAGCTCACCCGTACAGGGGGCCACTGAAGCTTTCTTT. This encodes CASSPVQGATEAFF.

J is TRBJ2-3 and V is TRBV15; D is perhaps TRBD2 (7 bases). The CDR3 extends over 14 amino acids. The germline V gene has CDR1 LNHNV and CDR2 YYDKDF (reference sequence). The V gene lost 7 bases and the J gene lost 3 bases, with 14 bases spanning the gap. CDR3: CATNGGGQTDTQYF. CDR3 DNA: TGTGCCACCAATGGGGGGGGGCAGACAGATACGCAGTATTTT. The full variable domain, rest sourced from reference TRBV15 and TRBJ2-3, is DAMVIQNPRYQVTQFGKPVTLSCSQTLNHNVMYWYQQKSSQAPKLLFHYYDKDFNNEADTPDNFQSRRPNTSFCFLDIRSPGLGDTAMYLCATNGGGQTDTQYFGPGTRLTVL.

The chain carries TRBV18 and TRBJ1-2, with 8 bases fitting TRBD1. The CDR3 is 15 amino acids. The germline gives CDR1 KGHSH, CDR2 LQKENI. The ends lost 6 bases at V and 4 bases at J; junction bases unmatched: 10. CDR3 DNA: TGTGCCAGCTCTCAACAGGGGGAAGGGATCTATGGCTACACCTTC. Protein: CASSQQGEGIYGYTF.

The rearrangement links TRBV2 to TRBJ1-5, with a weak D call TRBD1 (5 bases). The V end lost 4 bases, the J end lost 3 bases, and 10 bases lay between the germline ends. In germline, CDR1 is SNHLY, CDR2 FYNNEI. This CDR3 has 14 amino acids. The chain's CDR3 is CASSGGTFNQPQHF. Written as DNA, the CDR3 is TGTGCCAGCAGTGGCGGGACGTTCAATCAGCCCCAGCATTTT.

The rearrangement uses TRBV27 and TRBJ1-6; 7 positions agree with TRBD1. Germline V gene lookup returns CDR1 MNHEY and CDR2 SMNVEV (reference sequence). With 5 bases clipped from V and 7 bases from J, the junction kept 5 bases outside the gene matches. The CDR3 extends over 14 amino acids. The CDR3 is CASSPRQGNSPLHF. CDR3 sequence (DNA): TGTGCCAGCAGTCCCCGACAGGGAAATTCACCCCTCCACTTT.

The chain has TRBV11-1 and TRBJ1-1; D remains unclear. The germline CDR1 and CDR2 sequences are SGHAT and FQDESV (reference sequence). CDR3 size: 12 residues. V was shortened by 5 bases and J by 5 bases, with 9 bases between the two germline ends. The CDR3 region is CASSVLGTEAFF. CDR3 sequence (DNA): TGTGCCAGCAGCGTACTAGGAACTGAAGCTTTCTTT.

The chain links TRBV3-1 (or the pseudogene TRBV3-2) to TRBJ1-5, with a tentative D call TRBD1 (5 bases). Germline V gene lookup returns CDR1 LGHDT and CDR2 YNNKEL (reference sequence). Trimming stripped 4 bases from V and 4 bases from J, with 11 bases between. The CDR3 is 14 amino acids. The CDR3 nucleotides are TGTGCCAGCAGCCCAATGGCAGGGAATCAGCCCCAGCATTTT. It is translated as CASSPMAGNQPQHF.

V and J are TRBV10-3 and TRBJ1-6; D uncertain. Per germline, CDR1 ENHRY and CDR2 SYGVKD. V was shortened by 0 bases and J by 9 bases, with 12 bases between the two germline ends. CDR3 size: 15 residues. The CDR3 region has the DNA TGTGCCATCAGTGAGTCAGACAATCTGGGTTCACCCCTCCACTTT. Residues: CAISESDNLGSPLHF.

The chain has TRBV12-3 or TRBV12-4 and TRBJ1-4, with a tentative D call TRBD1 (5 bases). The CDR3 contains 13 residues. Trimming stripped 5 bases from V and 4 bases from J, with 8 bases between. The CDR3, as DNA: TGTGCCAGCAGTCGACAGCGTAATGAAAAACTGTTTTTT. Protein sequence: CASSRQRNEKLFF.

The chain carries TRBV5-1 and TRBJ1-1, with 10 bases matching TRBD1. V gave up 7 bases and J gave up 6 bases; unmatched junction bases: 15. Per germline, CDR1 SGHRS and CDR2 YFSETQ. The CDR3 totals 16 residues. The CDR3 sequence: CASSRQGASGGSEAFF. CDR3 DNA sequence: TGCGCCAGCTCACGACAGGGGGCGAGCGGTGGCTCTGAAGCTTTCTTT.

The genes are TRBV30 and TRBJ1-1; TRBD1 might be the D (6 bases). Germline V gene data show CDR1 as GTSNPN and CDR2 as SVGIG (reference sequence). The ends were cut back, 5 bases at V and 0 bases at J, with 13 bases in the middle. The CDR3 covers 14 residues. The CDR3 loop reads CAWSHREMNTEAFF. In DNA form, the CDR3 reads TGTGCCTGGTCCCACAGGGAAATGAACACTGAAGCTTTCTTT.

The chain employs TRBV12-3 or TRBV12-4 and TRBJ1-3; D is undetermined. This CDR3 is built from 13 residues. Trimming removed 10 bases from V and 4 bases from J, with 14 bases in between. This CDR3 is CATPLVAGNTIYF. The DNA of the CDR3 is TGTGCCACCCCCCTCGTCGCGGGAAACACCATATATTTT.

This clone was seen once. The CDR3 protein is CARCRGWGGAEAFF. The CDR3 DNA sequence: TGTGCCCGCTGCCGGGGGTGGGGGGGGGCTGAAGCTTTCTTT. The chain combines TRBV3-1 (or the pseudogene TRBV3-2) with TRBJ1-1; D perhaps matches TRBD1 (5 bases). CDR3 length: 14 amino acids. Trimming shortened V by 11 bases and J by 6 bases, and 22 bases separated the two germline ends. Germline V lookup: CDR1 LGHDT, CDR2 YNNKEL (reference sequence).